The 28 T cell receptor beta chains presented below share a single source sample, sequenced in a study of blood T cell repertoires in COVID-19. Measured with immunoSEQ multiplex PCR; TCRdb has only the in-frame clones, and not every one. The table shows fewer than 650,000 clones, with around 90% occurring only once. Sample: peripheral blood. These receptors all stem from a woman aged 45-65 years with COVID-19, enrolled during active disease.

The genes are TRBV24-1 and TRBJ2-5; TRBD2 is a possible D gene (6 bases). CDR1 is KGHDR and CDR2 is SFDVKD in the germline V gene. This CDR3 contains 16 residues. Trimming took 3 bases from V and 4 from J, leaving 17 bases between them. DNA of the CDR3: TGTGCCACCAGTGATCCCGGAGGTAGCGGAGGAGAGACCCAGTACTTC. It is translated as CATSDPGGSGGETQYF.

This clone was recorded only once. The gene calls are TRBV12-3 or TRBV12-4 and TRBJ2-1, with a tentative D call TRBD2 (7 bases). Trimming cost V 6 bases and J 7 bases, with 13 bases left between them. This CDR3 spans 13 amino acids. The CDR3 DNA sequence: TGTGCCAGCAGGGCGGGGGCGTGGAATGAGCAGTTCTTC. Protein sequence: CASRAGAWNEQFF.

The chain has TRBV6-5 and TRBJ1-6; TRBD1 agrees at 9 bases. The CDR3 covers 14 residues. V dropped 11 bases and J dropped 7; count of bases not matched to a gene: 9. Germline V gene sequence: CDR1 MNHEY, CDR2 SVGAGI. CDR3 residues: CAAQQGAANSPLHF. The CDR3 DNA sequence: TGTGCCGCCCAACAGGGGGCTGCGAATTCACCCCTCCACTTT.

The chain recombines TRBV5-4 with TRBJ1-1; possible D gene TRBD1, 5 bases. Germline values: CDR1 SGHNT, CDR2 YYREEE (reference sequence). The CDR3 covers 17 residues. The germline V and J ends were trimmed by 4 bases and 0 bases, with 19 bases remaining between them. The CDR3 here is CASSTPGGRAMNTEAFF. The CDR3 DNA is TGTGCCAGCAGCACGCCGGGGGGGAGAGCGATGAACACTGAAGCTTTCTTT.

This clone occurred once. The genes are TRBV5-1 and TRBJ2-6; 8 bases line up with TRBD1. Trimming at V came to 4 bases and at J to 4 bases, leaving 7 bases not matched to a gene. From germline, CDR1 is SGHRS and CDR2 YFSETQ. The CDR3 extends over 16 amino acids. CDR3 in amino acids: CASSIQGAEGANVLTF. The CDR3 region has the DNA TGCGCCAGCAGCATCCAGGGGGCCGAGGGGGCCAACGTCCTGACTTTC.

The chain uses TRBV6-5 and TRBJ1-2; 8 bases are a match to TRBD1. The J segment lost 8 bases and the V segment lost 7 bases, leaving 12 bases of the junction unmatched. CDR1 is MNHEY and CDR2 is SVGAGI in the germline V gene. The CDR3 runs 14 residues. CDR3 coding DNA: TGTGCCAGCAACACATGGGGACAGGAAGGCGGCTACACCTTC. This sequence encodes CASNTWGQEGGYTF.

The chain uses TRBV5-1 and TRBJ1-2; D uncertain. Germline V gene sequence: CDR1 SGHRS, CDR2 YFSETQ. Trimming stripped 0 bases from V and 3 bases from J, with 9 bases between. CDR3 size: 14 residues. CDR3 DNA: TGCGCCAGCAGCTTGGCCTCGAGTTACTATGGCTACACCTTC. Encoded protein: CASSLASSYYGYTF.

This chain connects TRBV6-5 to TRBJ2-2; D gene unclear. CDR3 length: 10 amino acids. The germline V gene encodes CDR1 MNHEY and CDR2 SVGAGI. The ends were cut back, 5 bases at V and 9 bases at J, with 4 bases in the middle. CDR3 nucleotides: TGTGCCAGCAGTAGCTGGGAGCTGTTTTTT. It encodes CASSSWELFF.

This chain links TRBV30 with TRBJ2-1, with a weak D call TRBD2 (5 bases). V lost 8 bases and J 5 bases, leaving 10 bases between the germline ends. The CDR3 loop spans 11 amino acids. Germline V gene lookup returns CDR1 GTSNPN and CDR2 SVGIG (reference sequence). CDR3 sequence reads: CAKDGNNEQFF. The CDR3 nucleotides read TGTGCCAAGGACGGGAACAATGAGCAGTTCTTC.

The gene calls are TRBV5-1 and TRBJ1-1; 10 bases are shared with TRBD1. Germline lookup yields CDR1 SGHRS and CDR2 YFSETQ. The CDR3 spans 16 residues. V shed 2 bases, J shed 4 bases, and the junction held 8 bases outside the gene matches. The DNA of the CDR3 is TGCGCCAGCAGCTTCGGGACAGGGGTTACGAGCACTGAAGCTTTCTTT. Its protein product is CASSFGTGVTSTEAFF.

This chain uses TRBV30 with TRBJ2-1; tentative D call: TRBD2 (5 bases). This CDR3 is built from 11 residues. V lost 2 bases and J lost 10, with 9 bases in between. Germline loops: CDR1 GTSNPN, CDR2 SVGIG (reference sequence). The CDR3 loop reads CAWSTGVEQFF. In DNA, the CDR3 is TGTGCCTGGAGTACCGGGGTAGAGCAGTTCTTC.

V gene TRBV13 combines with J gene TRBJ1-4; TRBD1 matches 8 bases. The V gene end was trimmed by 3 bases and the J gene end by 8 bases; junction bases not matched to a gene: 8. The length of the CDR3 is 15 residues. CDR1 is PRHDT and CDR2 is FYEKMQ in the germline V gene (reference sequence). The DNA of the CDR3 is TGTGCCAGCAGCTTCGGACAGGGCGCCCAAGAAAAACTGTTTTTT. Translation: CASSFGQGAQEKLFF.

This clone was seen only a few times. The CDR3 region is CASSYTDRMNTEAFF. DNA of the CDR3: TGTGCCAGCAGTTACACCGACAGGATGAACACTGAAGCTTTCTTT. The genes are TRBV6-6 and TRBJ1-1; perhaps TRBD1 as D (6 bases). The germline V gene has CDR1 MNHNY and CDR2 SVGAGI (reference sequence). The CDR3 is 15 residues long. Trimming cost V 2 bases and J 0 bases, with 10 bases left between them.

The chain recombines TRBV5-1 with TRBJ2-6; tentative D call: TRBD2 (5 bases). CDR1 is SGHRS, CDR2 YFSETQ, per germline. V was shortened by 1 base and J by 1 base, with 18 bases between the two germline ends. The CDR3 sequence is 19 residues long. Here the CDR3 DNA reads TGCGCCAGCAGCTTGACGGGAAACCTTCACAATTCTGGGGCCAACGTCCTGACTTTC. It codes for CASSLTGNLHNSGANVLTF.

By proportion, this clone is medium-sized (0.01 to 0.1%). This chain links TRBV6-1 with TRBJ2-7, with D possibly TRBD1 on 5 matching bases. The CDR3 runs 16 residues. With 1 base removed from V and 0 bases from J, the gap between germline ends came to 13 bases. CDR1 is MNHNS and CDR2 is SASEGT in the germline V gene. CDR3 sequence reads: CASSEERGSLSYEQYF. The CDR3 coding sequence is TGTGCCAGCAGTGAAGAAAGGGGCTCCCTCTCCTACGAGCAGTACTTC.

The CDR3 DNA reads TGTGCCAGCAATCTAGCGGGGGGGACCTCCTACGAGCAGTACTTC. As protein: CASNLAGGTSYEQYF. V and J are TRBV27 and TRBJ2-7; 12 bases are shared with TRBD2. The CDR3 totals 15 residues. Germline trimming cut 7 bases from V and 0 bases from J; bases unmatched to any gene: 4. Looked up from germline, CDR1 is MNHEY and CDR2 is SMNVEV (reference sequence).

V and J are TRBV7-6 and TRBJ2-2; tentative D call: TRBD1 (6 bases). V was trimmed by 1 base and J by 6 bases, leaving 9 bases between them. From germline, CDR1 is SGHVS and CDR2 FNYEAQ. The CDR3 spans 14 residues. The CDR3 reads CASSLVPGAGELFF. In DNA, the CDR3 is TGTGCCAGCAGCTTAGTCCCAGGGGCCGGGGAGCTGTTTTTT.

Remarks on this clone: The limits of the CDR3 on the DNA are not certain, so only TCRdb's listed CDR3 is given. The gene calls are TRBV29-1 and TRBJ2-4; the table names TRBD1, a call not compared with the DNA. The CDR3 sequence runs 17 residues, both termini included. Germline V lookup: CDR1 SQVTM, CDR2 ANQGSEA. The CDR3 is CSPPARGTGVYGCIQYF.

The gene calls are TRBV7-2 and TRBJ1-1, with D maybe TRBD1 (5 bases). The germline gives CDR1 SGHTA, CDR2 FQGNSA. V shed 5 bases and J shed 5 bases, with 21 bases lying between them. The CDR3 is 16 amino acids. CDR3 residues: CASSPGGVGLLTEAFF. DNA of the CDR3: TGTGCCAGCAGCCCGGGGGGGGTAGGGCTTTTAACTGAAGCTTTCTTT. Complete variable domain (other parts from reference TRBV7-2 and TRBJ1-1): GAGVSQSPSNKVTEKGKDVELRCDPISGHTALYWYRQSLGQGLEFLIYFQGNSAPDKSGLPSDRFSAERTGGSVSTLTIQRTQQEDSAVYLCASSPGGVGLLTEAFFGQGTRLTVV.

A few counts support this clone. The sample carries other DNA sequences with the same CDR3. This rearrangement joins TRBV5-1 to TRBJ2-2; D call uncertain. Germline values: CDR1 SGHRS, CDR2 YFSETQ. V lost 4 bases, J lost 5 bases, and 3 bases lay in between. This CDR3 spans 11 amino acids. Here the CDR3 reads CASSRTGELFF. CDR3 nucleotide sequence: TGCGCCAGCAGCCGGACCGGGGAGCTGTTTTTT.

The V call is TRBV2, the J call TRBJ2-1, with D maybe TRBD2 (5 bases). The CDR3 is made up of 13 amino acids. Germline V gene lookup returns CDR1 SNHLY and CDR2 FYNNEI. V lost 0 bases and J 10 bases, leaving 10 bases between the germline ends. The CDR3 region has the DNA TGTGCCAGCAGTGAAGCATCTCGCGGGGAGCAGTTCTTC. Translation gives CASSEASRGEQFF.

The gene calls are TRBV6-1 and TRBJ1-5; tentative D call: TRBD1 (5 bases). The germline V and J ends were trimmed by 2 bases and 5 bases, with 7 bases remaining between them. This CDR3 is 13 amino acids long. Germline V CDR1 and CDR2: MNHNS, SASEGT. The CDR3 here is CASSEWGDQPQHF. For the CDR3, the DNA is TGTGCCAGCAGTGAATGGGGGGATCAGCCCCAGCATTTT.

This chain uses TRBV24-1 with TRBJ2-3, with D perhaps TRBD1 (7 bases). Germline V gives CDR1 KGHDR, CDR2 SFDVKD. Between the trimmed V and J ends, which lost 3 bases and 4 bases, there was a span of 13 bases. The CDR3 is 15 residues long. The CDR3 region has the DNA TGTGCCACCAGTGATCGACAGGGAGGCCCAGATACGCAGTATTTT. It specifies CATSDRQGGPDTQYF.

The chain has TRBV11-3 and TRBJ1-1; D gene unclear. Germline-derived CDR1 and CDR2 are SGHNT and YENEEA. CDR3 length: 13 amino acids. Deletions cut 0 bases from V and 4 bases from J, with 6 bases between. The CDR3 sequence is CASSLEEGTEAFF. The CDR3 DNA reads TGTGCCAGCAGCTTAGAGGAGGGCACTGAAGCTTTCTTT.

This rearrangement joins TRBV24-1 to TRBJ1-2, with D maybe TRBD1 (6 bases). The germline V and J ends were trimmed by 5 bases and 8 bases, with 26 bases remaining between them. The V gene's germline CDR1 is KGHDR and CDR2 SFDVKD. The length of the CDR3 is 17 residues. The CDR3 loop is CATSALRGGQGLEGYTF. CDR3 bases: TGTGCCACCAGTGCTCTCCGCGGGGGTCAGGGGCTCGAGGGCTACACCTTC.

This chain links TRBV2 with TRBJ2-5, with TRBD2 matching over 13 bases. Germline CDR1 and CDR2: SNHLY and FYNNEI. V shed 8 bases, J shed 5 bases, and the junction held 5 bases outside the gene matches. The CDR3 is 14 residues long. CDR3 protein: CASLTSGGVETQYF. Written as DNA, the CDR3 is TGTGCCAGCCTTACTAGCGGGGGGGTCGAGACCCAGTACTTC.

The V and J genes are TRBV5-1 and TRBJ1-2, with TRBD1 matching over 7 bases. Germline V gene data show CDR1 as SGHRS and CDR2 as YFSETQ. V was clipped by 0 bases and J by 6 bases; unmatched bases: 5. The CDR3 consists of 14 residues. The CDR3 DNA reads TGCGCCAGCAGCTTGGGACAGGGATCGGATGGCTACACCTTC. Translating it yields CASSLGQGSDGYTF.

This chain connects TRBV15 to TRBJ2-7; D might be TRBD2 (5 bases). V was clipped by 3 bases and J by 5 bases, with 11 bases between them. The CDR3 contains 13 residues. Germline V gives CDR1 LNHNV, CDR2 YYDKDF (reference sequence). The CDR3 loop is CATSRVGKNEQYF. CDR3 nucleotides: TGTGCCACCAGCAGGGTCGGGAAGAACGAGCAGTACTTC.